This T cell receptor beta chain was obtained from a study of cytomegalovirus exposure and HLA in healthy donors. About the study: Prior work identified 95 million to 120 million unique TCR beta sequences in approximately 200 million T cells.

Amplification used 60 Vbeta primers and 13 Jbeta primers. Assay: immunoSEQ multiplex PCR; the TCRdb copy retains only in-frame clones and omits some. The profile shows approximately 110,000 clones, about 69% of them singletons. Nominally healthy donors were sampled, though unrecorded immune exposures were likely. V was clipped by 8 bases and J by 0 bases, with 19 bases between them. The CDR3 loop spans 15 amino acids. Germline loops: CDR1 SQVTM, CDR2 ANQGSEA. The receptor's source is a man aged 35 to 55 in good health and CMV-seronegative. The specimen was PBMCs. The V gene is TRBV29-1, the J gene TRBJ1-1; tentatively, D is TRBD1 (6 bases). The CDR3 reads CSSNGQGLMNTEAFF. The CDR3 DNA is TGCAGCTCTAACGGGCAGGGGTTGATGAACACTGAAGCTTTCTTT.